This T cell receptor (beta chain) emerged from a study of T cells after yellow fever vaccination. This clonotype came up a few times. V gave up 5 bases and J gave up 0 bases, with 11 bases separating them. The CDR3 consists of 15 residues. Germline V CDR1 and CDR2: SGHTA, FQGTGA. TCRdb ran MiXCR on the 5' RACE reads and lists one entry per CDR3 protein. This sample has approximately 600,000 distinct CDR3 sequences; 10% to 15% occur once, and the top ten carry 15%. The chain carries TRBV7-3 and TRBJ2-1; TRBD2 is a possible D gene (5 bases). The clonotype comes from a man aged 30 to 45 who received the YFV17D yellow fever vaccine. Sequenced here: PBMCs, sampled on the day of the yellow fever booster vaccination. The CDR3 protein is CASSRGPTSYNEQFF. CDR3 DNA sequence: TGTGCCAGCAGCCGCGGGCCCACCTCCTACAATGAGCAGTTCTTC.